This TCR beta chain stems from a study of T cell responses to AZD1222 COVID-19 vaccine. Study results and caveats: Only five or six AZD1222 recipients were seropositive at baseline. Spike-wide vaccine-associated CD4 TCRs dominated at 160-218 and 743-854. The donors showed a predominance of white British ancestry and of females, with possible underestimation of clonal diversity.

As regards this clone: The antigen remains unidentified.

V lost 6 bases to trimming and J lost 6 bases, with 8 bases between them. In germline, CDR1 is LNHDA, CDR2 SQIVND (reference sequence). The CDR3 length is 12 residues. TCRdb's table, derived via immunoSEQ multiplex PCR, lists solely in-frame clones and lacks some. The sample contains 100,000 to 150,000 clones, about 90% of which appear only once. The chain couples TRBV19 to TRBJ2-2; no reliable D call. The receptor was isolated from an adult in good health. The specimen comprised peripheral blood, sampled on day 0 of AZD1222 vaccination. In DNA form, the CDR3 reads TGTGCCAGTAGGGGTTCCGCCGGGGAGCTGTTTTTT. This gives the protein CASRGSAGELFF.